This T cell receptor (beta chain) came from a study of T cells in Graves' hyperthyroidism and ophthalmopathy. Overall study context: Peripheral blood specimens were obtained at initial diagnosis, prior to any treatment.

A word on this clonotype: As yet, its antigen is unknown.

Template material for amplifying TCR beta CDR3 regions consisted of RNA transcripts. The HTBI set primed first-round TCR CDR3 RT-PCR. In TCRdb, the multiplex PCR reads were re-called with MiXCR into one record per CDR3 protein. The table records roughly 400,000 distinct CDR3 sequences, around 25% of them present only once. Whole-study findings and limits: It was a median about seven months before onset that the model predicted ophthalmopathy.

This TCR came from a man between 45 and 60 years old with Graves' hyperthyroidism. Sequencing was done on a sample of blood.

The CDR3: CSAIGQRGGADTQYF. In DNA form, the CDR3 reads TGCAGTGCTATAGGCCAGCGGGGAGGCGCAGATACGCAGTATTTT. The rearrangement uses TRBV20-1 and TRBJ2-3, with 7 nucleotides matching TRBD2. Germline loops: CDR1 DFQATT, CDR2 SNEGSKA (reference sequence). This CDR3 contains 15 residues. Losses at the gene ends were 4 bases for V and 4 bases for J; bases not matched to a gene: 11.